These T cell receptor beta chains were read from a single sample in a study of blood T cell repertoires in COVID-19. Profiled with immunoSEQ multiplex PCR; TCRdb holds only in-frame clones, not every one. The sample carries about 70,000 clones, 70% to 90% recorded once. Sequencing was done on a sample of peripheral blood. These receptors originate from a woman aged 80 or over with active or convalescent COVID-19. CDR3s include the opening cysteine and the closing phenylalanine or tryptophan. The order of the fields is J gene, V gene, D gene, clone size, CDR3 DNA, CDR3 protein. The D gene is left open where the match is weak. Only part of the rows carry a size: once, few, many, or a class if the clone is expanded.

TRBJ2-1 | TRBV5-1 | TRBD1 | - | TGCGCCAGCAGCTTGGGAGGACAGGAGAATGAGCAGTTCTTC | CASSLGGQENEQFF
TRBJ1-2 | TRBV5-4 | - | - | TGTGCCAGCAGCTTGGGGTCAGATGGCTACACCTTC | CASSLGSDGYTF
TRBJ1-5 | TRBV29-1 | - | - | TGCAGCGCGGCTAGGGGATTAGAGCAGCCCCAGCATTTT | CSAARGLEQPQHF
TRBJ2-2 | TRBV6-6 | - | - | TGTGCCAGCAGTACCCGTAGAGGGACCGGGGAGCTGTTTTTT | CASSTRRGTGELFF
TRBJ1-4 | TRBV13 | TRBD1 | - | TGTGCCAGCAGCAAGACGACAGGGGCCGGTAATGAAAAACTGTTTTTT | CASSKTTGAGNEKLFF
TRBJ2-1 | TRBV18 | TRBD2 | - | TGTGCCAGCTCACCGCTCGCGGGGGACAATGAGCAGTTCTTC | CASSPLAGDNEQFF
TRBJ2-1 | TRBV11-2 | TRBD2 | - | TGTGCCAGCAGCTTTTGGACTAGCGGGGGTGAGCAGTTCTTC | CASSFWTSGGEQFF
TRBJ2-1 | TRBV2 | - | - | TGTGCCAGCAGTGACCTCCCGGGACTGCTGAACAATGAGCAGTTCTTC | CASSDLPGLLNNEQFF
TRBJ2-7 | TRBV4-2 | - | - | TGTGCCAGCAGCCAAGTTCTAGCGAGCTCCTACGAGCAGTACTTC | CASSQVLASSYEQYF
TRBJ2-7 | TRBV6-5 | TRBD2 | - | TGTGCCAGCAGACCTAGCGGGTACTCCTACGAGCAGTACTTC | CASRPSGYSYEQYF
TRBJ1-1 | TRBV12-3/TRBV12-4 | - | - | TGTGCCAGCAGTTCCGACAGTGTCACTGAAGCTTTCTTT | CASSSDSVTEAFF
TRBJ2-7 | TRBV5-1 | - | few | TGCGCCAGCAGCTTGGGTCATCTATTGGGGGAGGTAGCCTACGAGCAGTACTTC | CASSLGHLLGEVAYEQYF
TRBJ2-7 | TRBV5-4 | TRBD2 | few | TGTGCCAGCAGCGGGACTAGCGGGAGCTACGAGCAGTACTTC | CASSGTSGSYEQYF
TRBJ2-5 | TRBV3-1/TRBV3-2 | TRBD2 | once | TGTGCCAGCAGCCCCCGGACTAGACAAGAGACCCAGTACTTC | CASSPRTRQETQYF
TRBJ1-4 | TRBV2 | TRBD1 | once | TGTGCCAGCATTACTACAGGGGGAATAAATGAAAAACTGTTTTTT | CASITTGGINEKLFF
TRBJ2-3 | TRBV6-2/TRBV6-3 | TRBD1 | - | TGTGCCAGCAGTTCTCCGGGACAGGGACTGACGCAGTATTTT | CASSSPGQGLTQYF
TRBJ1-2 | TRBV30 | TRBD1 | - | TGTGCCTGGAGTGTATCTTCAGGGGGATATGGCTACACCTTC | CAWSVSSGGYGYTF
TRBJ1-2 | TRBV11-2 | - | - | TGTGCCAGCAGCACATTAGGGGGTAGAGAATATGGCTACACCTTC | CASSTLGGREYGYTF
TRBJ1-2 | TRBV4-1 | TRBD1 | - | TGCGCCAGCAGCCCTGGACAGGGGCGCTATGGCTACACCTTC | CASSPGQGRYGYTF
TRBJ1-6 | TRBV27 | - | - | TGTGCCAGCAGTTTGCGGGCTCTAGGTAATTCACCCCTCCACTTT | CASSLRALGNSPLHF
TRBJ2-7 | TRBV7-2 | TRBD2 | - | TGTGCCAGCAGCCCTACTTGGACTAGCGGCGCCTACGAGCAGTACTTC | CASSPTWTSGAYEQYF
TRBJ2-3 | TRBV6-5 | TRBD1 | - | TGTGCCAGCAGACTGACAGGGATCGCAGATACGCAGTATTTT | CASRLTGIADTQYF
TRBJ2-7 | TRBV19 | TRBD2 | - | TGTGCCAGTTCGGGGGGGGTCTCCTACGAGCAGTACTTC | CASSGGVSYEQYF
TRBJ2-1 | TRBV14 | TRBD1 | - | TGTGCCAGCAGCCAAGGGGACAGGGGGCTTAGCAATGAGCAGTTCTTC | CASSQGDRGLSNEQFF
TRBJ2-2 | TRBV6-5 | TRBD1 | - | TGTGCCAGCAGGTCCGGGACAGGGAACACCGGGGAGCTGTTTTTT | CASRSGTGNTGELFF
TRBJ2-2 | TRBV29-1 | - | - | TGCAGCGCCCCCTCACTTGGGGGAGGGAACACCGGGGAGCTGTTTTTT | CSAPSLGGGNTGELFF
TRBJ1-5 | TRBV7-2 | - | - | TGTGCCAGCAGCCAGCCAAAGGGAGGCCGCAATCAGCCCCAGCATTTT | CASSQPKGGRNQPQHF
TRBJ1-1 | TRBV30 | - | - | TGTGCCTGGAGGTTCCAGGGGACCACTGAAGCTTTCTTT | CAWRFQGTTEAFF
TRBJ1-2 | TRBV12-3/TRBV12-4 | - | - | TGTGCCAGCAGCAAGCGGCTTAACTATGGCTACACCTTC | CASSKRLNYGYTF
TRBJ1-2 | TRBV5-4 | - | few | TGTGCCAGCAGCCTAGAGCCCGTTCGGGTCGAGGTCTATGGCTACACCTTC | CASSLEPVRVEVYGYTF
TRBJ1-6 | TRBV6-1 | - | once | TGTGCCAGCAGTGATAGGGGTTCACCCCTCCACTTT | CASSDRGSPLHF
TRBJ2-1 | TRBV4-1 | TRBD2 | few | TGCGCCAGCAGCCAAGCCGTATCAGCGGGAGGATCCAATGAGCAGTTCTTC | CASSQAVSAGGSNEQFF
TRBJ1-5 | TRBV24-1 | - | - | TGTGCCACCAGTGAGGCTAATCAGCCCCAGCATTTT | CATSEANQPQHF
TRBJ1-1 | TRBV18 | TRBD1 | - | TGTGCCAGCTCACCGACAGGGTACACTGAAGCTTTCTTT | CASSPTGYTEAFF
TRBJ2-2 | TRBV3-1/TRBV3-2 | - | - | TGTGCCAGCAGCCTCGGAGGGGGGGAGCTGTTTTTT | CASSLGGGELFF
TRBJ2-1 | TRBV18 | - | - | TGTGCCAGCTCACCACCGAACCTCGGAAGGGAGAGGAGCAATGAGCAGTTCTTC | CASSPPNLGRERSNEQFF
TRBJ1-3 | TRBV7-2 | - | - | TGTGCCAGCAGCTTAGTTGGGGGGGGCCCCTCTGGAAACACCATATATTTT | CASSLVGGGPSGNTIYF
TRBJ2-5 | TRBV4-3 | - | once | TGCGCCAGCAGCCAATCTACCCAAGAGACCCAGTACTTC | CASSQSTQETQYF
TRBJ1-4 | TRBV11-2 | - | - | TGTGCCAGCAGCCCAGGTTCAATGGTCGTTGATGAAAAACTGTTTTTT | CASSPGSMVVDEKLFF
TRBJ2-1 | TRBV28 | - | - | TGTGCCAGCAGTTTAAGGGGGAATAGTGAGCAGTTCTTC | CASSLRGNSEQFF
TRBJ1-6 | TRBV5-5 | TRBD1 | - | TGTGCCAGCAGAACGGACAGGGAGATATATAATTCACCCCTCCACTTT | CASRTDREIYNSPLHF
TRBJ1-2 | TRBV5-8 | TRBD1 | - | TGTGCCATCACATCGATTTGGGGACAGGGGCGCGACTATGGCTACACCTTC | CAITSIWGQGRDYGYTF
TRBJ1-4 | TRBV3-1/TRBV3-2 | TRBD1 | - | TGTGCCAGCAGCCGCGGGACAGGAAATGAAAAACTGTTTTTT | CASSRGTGNEKLFF
TRBJ2-3 | TRBV7-9 | TRBD2 | - | TGTGCCAGCAGCTTAGGCATAGGGACTAGCGGTGGTTCTACGCAGTATTTT | CASSLGIGTSGGSTQYF
TRBJ2-1 | TRBV18 | TRBD2 | few | TGTGCCAGCTCACCAGCGGGACTAGCGGGAGGGGATGAGCAGTTCTTC | CASSPAGLAGGDEQFF
TRBJ1-4 | TRBV27 | TRBD1 | - | TGTGCCAGCAGTCAAATCAGGGGGACGGGTGAAAAACTGTTTTTT | CASSQIRGTGEKLFF
TRBJ1-3 | TRBV14 | - | - | TGTGCCAGCAGCCAAGCAGGATACTCTGGAAACACCATATATTTT | CASSQAGYSGNTIYF